What follows is one T cell receptor (beta chain) and its context. The source of the sample is a study of cytotoxic CD8 clonotypes in ibrutinib-treated CLL. Using immunoSEQ multiplex PCR, the repertoire was profiled, and TCRdb retains in-frame clones only, with some absent. The sample includes some 200,000 clones, about 75% of them seen just once. The sequence was collected from a human donor with chronic lymphocytic leukemia. Sequenced here: PBMCs, sampled after 12 months of ibrutinib treatment.

The CDR3 region is CAIRRGLAGGNEQFF. The CDR3 DNA follows: TGTGCCATCAGAAGGGGACTAGCGGGAGGGAATGAGCAGTTCTTC. The chain links TRBV10-3 to TRBJ2-1, with 16 bases aligning to TRBD2. With 6 bases clipped from V and 7 bases from J, the junction kept 3 bases outside the gene matches. Germline lookup yields CDR1 ENHRY and CDR2 SYGVKD. This CDR3 is 15 amino acids long.